This T cell receptor beta chain was identified in a study of tumor-infiltrating lymphocytes in primary liver carcinoma. TCR beta cDNA was made from roughly 500 ng total RNA with a constant-region primer. For TCR beta, libraries were produced by three nested multiplex PCR rounds using slightly modified ARM-PCR. The two initial PCR rounds, ten to eleven cycles each, used TRBV1-TRBV30 forward and C-beta reverse primers. TCRdb reprocessed the multiplex PCR reads via MiXCR and lists one record per CDR3 protein. The repertoire holds approximately 340,000 distinct CDR3 sequences, roughly two thirds seen once, with approximately 5.9% in the top ten. Germline assignment: CDR1 MNHEY and CDR2 SVGEGT. Trimming cost V 6 bases and J 3 bases, with 8 bases left between them. The CDR3 loop spans 12 amino acids. The blood RNA (from unsorted whole blood) was obtained, and germline DNA was also extracted. Comment on this clonotype: It may be a read error: a sequence one base away is much more abundant.

The sequence came from a man aged 35 to 55 with primary liver carcinoma and hepatitis B virus infection. The sequenced material came from peripheral blood. The J gene is TRBJ1-2, the V gene TRBV6-2 or TRBV6-3; no clear D gene. The chain's CDR3 is CASSEQYYGYTF. The CDR3 DNA reads TGTGCCAGCAGCGAACAGTACTATGGCTACACCTTC.